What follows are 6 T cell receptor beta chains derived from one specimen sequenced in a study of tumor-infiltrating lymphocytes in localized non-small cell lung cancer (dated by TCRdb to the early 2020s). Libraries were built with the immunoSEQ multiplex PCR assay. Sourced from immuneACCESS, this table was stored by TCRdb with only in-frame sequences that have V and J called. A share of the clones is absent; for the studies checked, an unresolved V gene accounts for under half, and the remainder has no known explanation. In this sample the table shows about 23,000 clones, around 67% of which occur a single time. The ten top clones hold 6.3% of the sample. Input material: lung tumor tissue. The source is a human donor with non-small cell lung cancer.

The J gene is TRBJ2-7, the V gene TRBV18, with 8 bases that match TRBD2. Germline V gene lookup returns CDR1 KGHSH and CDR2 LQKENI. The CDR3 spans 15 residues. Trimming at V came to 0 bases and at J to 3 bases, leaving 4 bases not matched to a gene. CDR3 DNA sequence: TGTGCCAGCTCACCACCACGGGGGGGCTACTACGAGCAGTACTTC. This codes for CASSPPRGGYYEQYF.

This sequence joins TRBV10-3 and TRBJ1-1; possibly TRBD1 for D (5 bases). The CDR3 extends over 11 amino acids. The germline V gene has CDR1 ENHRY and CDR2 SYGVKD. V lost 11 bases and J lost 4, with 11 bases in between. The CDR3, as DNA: TGTGCCGCCGCAGGGTTCACTGAAGCTTTCTTT. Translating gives CAAAGFTEAFF.

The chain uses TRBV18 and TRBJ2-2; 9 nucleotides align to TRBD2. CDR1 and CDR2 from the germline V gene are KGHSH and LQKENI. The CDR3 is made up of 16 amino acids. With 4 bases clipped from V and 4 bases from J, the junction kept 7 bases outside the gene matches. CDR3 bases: TGTGCCAGCTCACTGCCACTAGCGGGTCTCACCGGGGAGCTGTTTTTT. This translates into CASSLPLAGLTGELFF.

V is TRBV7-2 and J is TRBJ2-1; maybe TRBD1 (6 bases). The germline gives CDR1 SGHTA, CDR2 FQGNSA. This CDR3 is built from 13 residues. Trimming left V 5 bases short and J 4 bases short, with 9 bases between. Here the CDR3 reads CASSRDTYNEQFF. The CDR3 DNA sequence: TGTGCCAGCAGCCGGGACACGTACAATGAGCAGTTCTTC.

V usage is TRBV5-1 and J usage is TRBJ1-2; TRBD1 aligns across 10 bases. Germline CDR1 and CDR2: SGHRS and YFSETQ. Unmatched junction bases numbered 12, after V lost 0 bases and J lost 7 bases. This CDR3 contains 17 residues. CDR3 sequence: CASSLEIPGQGLGGYTF. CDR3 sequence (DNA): TGCGCCAGCAGCTTGGAAATTCCGGGACAGGGGTTGGGTGGCTACACCTTC.

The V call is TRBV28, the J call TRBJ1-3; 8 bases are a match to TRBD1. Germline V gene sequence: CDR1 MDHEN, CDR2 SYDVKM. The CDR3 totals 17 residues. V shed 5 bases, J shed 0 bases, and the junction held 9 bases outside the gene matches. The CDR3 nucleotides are TGTGCCAGCAGTCTCCACAGGGGGTTCAGCTCTGGAAACACCATATATTTT. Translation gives CASSLHRGFSSGNTIYF. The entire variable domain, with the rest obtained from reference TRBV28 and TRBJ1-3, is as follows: DVKVTQSSRYLVKRTGEKVFLECVQDMDHENMFWYRQDPGLGLRLIYFSYDVKMKEKGDIPEGYSVSREKKERFSLILESASTNQTSMYLCASSLHRGFSSGNTIYFGEGSWLTVV.